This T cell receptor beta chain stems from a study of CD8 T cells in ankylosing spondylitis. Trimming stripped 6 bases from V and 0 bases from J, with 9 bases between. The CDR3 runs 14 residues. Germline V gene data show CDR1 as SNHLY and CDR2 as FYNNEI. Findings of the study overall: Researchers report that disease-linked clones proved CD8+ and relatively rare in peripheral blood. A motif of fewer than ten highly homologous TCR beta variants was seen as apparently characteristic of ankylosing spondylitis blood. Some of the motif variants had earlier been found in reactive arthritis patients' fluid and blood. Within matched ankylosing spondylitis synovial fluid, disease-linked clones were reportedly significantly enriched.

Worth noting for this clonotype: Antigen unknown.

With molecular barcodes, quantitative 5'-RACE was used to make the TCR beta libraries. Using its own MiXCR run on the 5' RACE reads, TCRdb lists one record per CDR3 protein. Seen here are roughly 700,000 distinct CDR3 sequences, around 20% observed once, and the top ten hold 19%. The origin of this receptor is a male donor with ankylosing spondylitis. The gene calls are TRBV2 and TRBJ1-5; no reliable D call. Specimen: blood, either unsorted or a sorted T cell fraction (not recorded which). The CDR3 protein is CASREPYSNQPQHF. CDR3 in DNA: TGTGCCAGCAGGGAGCCTTATAGCAATCAGCCCCAGCATTTT.